This record covers a single T cell receptor beta chain. The data stem from a study of blood T cell repertoires in COVID-19. Turning to the study itself: Whether acute or convalescent, the COVID-19 samples came from the United States, Italy and Spain.

Authors' analysis steps: By means of reference gene primer amplification, nucleated cell counts were estimated. TCRdb's table, derived via immunoSEQ multiplex PCR, lists solely in-frame clones and lacks some. V, J and clone size are taken as reported in that table, and D and trimming were inferred from the DNA itself. The sample yields 150,000 to 200,000 clones, 88% seen once. Trimming left V 3 bases short and J 5 bases short, with 8 bases between. Germline V gene sequence: CDR1 LNHDA, CDR2 SQIVND (reference sequence). The length of the CDR3 is 13 residues. Sequenced sample: PBMCs or T cells enriched from blood (not recorded which). The TCR was taken from a woman aged 18-35 years who had recovered from COVID-19. The gene calls are TRBV19 and TRBJ2-1; D not certain. The CDR3 DNA reads as TGTGCCAGTAGTATTGGTCAGAACAATGAGCAGTTCTTC. Its translation is CASSIGQNNEQFF.